Sequencing of this T cell receptor beta chain was carried out in a study of vaccination and CD4 T cells after COVID-19. The sample's treatment: approximately nine-day PBMC culture with coronavirus spike peptide pools or control peptides (ViraFEST assay). CD4+ T cells of the unexposed donor were collected before the COVID-19 pandemic (2011-2018). This clonotype showed up just a few times. The antigen is undetermined. Sequencing of cultured CD4+ T cell DNA used the Oncomine TCR Beta short-read assay. TCRdb used MiXCR to reprocess the PCR reads, holding one entry per CDR3 protein. The table records 7,000 to 7,500 distinct CDR3 sequences, roughly 36% of them present only once. The origin of this receptor is a human donor in good health. The sample consisted of CD4+ T cells from blood, cultured in vitro.

The CDR3 DNA sequence: TGTGCCAGCAGTTACAACACCGAAGACGCTTATAGCAATCAGCCCCAGCATTTT. Protein sequence: CASSYNTEDAYSNQPQHF. The chain joins TRBV6-5 to TRBJ1-5; D unresolved. The CDR3 runs to 18 residues. The germline CDR1 and CDR2 sequences are MNHEY and SVGAGI. The V end lost 2 bases, the J end lost 0 bases, and 17 bases lay between the germline ends.